Listed here are 20 T cell receptor beta chains from one sample, sequenced in a study of CD8+ T cells in alopecia areata. RNA extraction and reverse transcription yielded cDNA as sequencing template. Clones were read by immunoSEQ multiplex PCR, and TCRdb kept only the in-frame ones, dropping some. This sample yields hundreds of thousands of clones, of which roughly 60% are seen a single time; around 0.92% belongs to the top ten. Treatment indicated: oral pan-JAK inhibitor, 5-10 mg twice daily. Material: CD4+ T cells sorted from blood, obtained at roughly week 52, from a patient treated with tofacitinib. These receptors were taken from a human donor with alopecia areata.

The rearrangement uses TRBV27 and TRBJ2-2; D not certain. Per germline, CDR1 MNHEY and CDR2 SMNVEV (reference sequence). Trimming removed 6 bases from V and 9 bases from J, with 14 bases in between. This CDR3 is built from 13 residues. The CDR3 protein is CASSETPFRELFF. DNA of the CDR3: TGTGCCAGCAGCGAAACACCGTTTCGGGAGCTGTTTTTT.

The rearrangement uses TRBV9 and TRBJ2-3, with D possibly TRBD2 on 5 matching bases. Trimming removed 4 bases at V and 0 bases at J, with 12 bases between. There are 15 residues in the CDR3. CDR1 and CDR2 from the germline V gene are SGDLS and YYNGEE. The CDR3 region has the DNA TGTGCCAGCAGCTCCCGGCAGCGGAGCACAGATACGCAGTATTTT. This gives the protein CASSSRQRSTDTQYF.

In its sample, this clone was seen many times. J is TRBJ2-1 and V is TRBV29-1, with D unclear. The CDR3 runs to 10 residues. V was shortened by 7 bases and J by 8 bases, with 9 bases between the two germline ends. CDR1 SQVTM and CDR2 ANQGSEA come from the germline V gene. CDR3: CSGRTDEQFF. The CDR3 DNA reads TGCAGCGGGCGTACGGATGAGCAGTTCTTC.

The sample holds one count of this clone. The junction does not match germline at one end; this may be a read error. The rearrangement uses TRBV5-4 and TRBJ2-2; TRBD1 aligns across 10 bases. Germline values: CDR1 SGHNT, CDR2 YYREEE (reference sequence). The CDR3 runs 14 residues. CDR3 in amino acids: CASGGQGNAGELFF. CDR3 coding DNA: TGTGCCAGCGGGGGACAGGGGAACGCCGGGGAGCTGTTTTTT.

The rearrangement joins TRBV30 to TRBJ2-7; 7 nucleotides agree with TRBD1. Trimming at V came to 7 bases and at J to 5 bases, leaving 11 bases not matched to a gene. Germline V gene lookup returns CDR1 GTSNPN and CDR2 SVGIG (reference sequence). The CDR3 extends over 13 amino acids. The CDR3 here is CALGWDSRDEQYF. The CDR3 DNA reads as TGTGCCTTGGGGTGGGACAGTCGGGACGAGCAGTACTTC.

The chain has TRBV2 and TRBJ2-5, with TRBD2 matching over 9 bases. Germline V lookup: CDR1 SNHLY, CDR2 FYNNEI. This CDR3 contains 14 residues. V lost 4 bases and J lost 2; bases outside the gene matches: 2. The CDR3 nucleotides are TGTGCCAGCAGTGGGCTAGCGGGACAAGAGACCCAGTACTTC. It yields the protein CASSGLAGQETQYF.

This clone was observed a few times. The rearrangement links TRBV29-1 to TRBJ1-1; D gene uncertain. V was shortened by 8 bases and J by 7 bases, with 17 bases between the two germline ends. The germline gives CDR1 SQVTM, CDR2 ANQGSEA. This CDR3 contains 12 residues. CDR3 coding DNA: TGCAGCTCACAGAGGAGGGAGAGTGAAGCTTTCTTT. Its protein product is CSSQRRESEAFF.

The chain employs TRBV5-6 and TRBJ2-7; D remains ambiguous. Germline V CDR1 and CDR2: SGHDT, YYEEEE. Trimming stripped 2 bases from V and 1 base from J, with 7 bases between. The CDR3 extends over 13 amino acids. The CDR3 coding sequence is TGTGCCAGCAGCTTTGTCAGTTCCTACGAGCAGTACTTC. Protein: CASSFVSSYEQYF.

V and J are TRBV7-8 and TRBJ2-2; 7 bases line up with TRBD1. Per the germline V gene, CDR1 is SGHVS and CDR2 is FQNEAQ. This CDR3 comprises 15 residues. The V segment lost 5 bases and the J segment 1 base; nucleotides outside the gene matches: 4. CDR3 DNA sequence: TGTGCCAGCAGCACCGGGACAGTGAACACCGGGGAGCTGTTTTTT. This encodes CASSTGTVNTGELFF.

The rearrangement joins TRBV2 to TRBJ2-7; maybe TRBD2 (7 bases). Germline V gene data show CDR1 as SNHLY and CDR2 as FYNNEI. Trimming left V 8 bases short and J 5 bases short, with 16 bases between. This CDR3 has 13 amino acids. For the CDR3, the DNA is TGTGCCAGCCACAGAGGCGGGGGCAACGAGCAGTACTTC. This gives the protein CASHRGGGNEQYF.

The V call is TRBV7-9, the J call TRBJ2-4; the D gene is possibly TRBD2 (6 bases). Germline-derived CDR1 and CDR2 are SEHNR and FQNEAQ (reference sequence). V lost 5 bases, J lost 8 bases, and 22 bases lay in between. The CDR3 runs to 16 residues. CDR3 amino acids: CASSPRDWGTGDIQYF. The DNA for the CDR3 is TGTGCCAGCAGCCCCCGGGACTGGGGGACCGGGGACATTCAGTACTTC.

This rearrangement joins TRBV30 to TRBJ2-7, with 8 bases that match TRBD1. The CDR3 contains 14 residues. V was pared by 0 bases and J by 3 bases, with 4 bases of the junction left unmatched. Germline V lookup: CDR1 GTSNPN, CDR2 SVGIG (reference sequence). DNA for the CDR3: TGTGCCTGGAGTGTCCCAGGGGGCGGCTACGAGCAGTACTTC. Its translation is CAWSVPGGGYEQYF.

Here the CDR3 reads CASSPDRWDQPQHF. CDR3 coding DNA: TGTGCCAGTAGCCCCGACCGCTGGGATCAGCCCCAGCATTTT. The J gene is TRBJ1-5, the V gene TRBV19; D unresolved. Germline CDR1 reads LNHDA; CDR2 reads SQIVND (reference sequence). The V end lost 6 bases, the J end lost 5 bases, and 14 bases lay between the germline ends. The CDR3 length is 14 residues.

The rearrangement uses TRBV30 and TRBJ1-6; D is possibly TRBD1 (5 bases). The ends were cut back, 4 bases at V and 4 bases at J, with 8 bases in the middle. The CDR3 has 13 residues. CDR1 is GTSNPN, CDR2 SVGIG, per germline (reference sequence). CDR3 nucleotides: TGTGCCTGGACCCGGGGGTATAATTCACCCCTCCACTTT. It yields the protein CAWTRGYNSPLHF.

CDR3 region: CSVGLGGEETQYF. CDR3 in DNA: TGCAGCGTTGGACTCGGGGGCGAAGAGACCCAGTACTTC. The chain uses TRBV29-1 and TRBJ2-5; D tentatively fits TRBD1 or TRBD2 (6 bases each). This CDR3 has 13 amino acids. Trimming removed 4 bases from V and 3 bases from J, with 12 bases in between. The germline CDR1 and CDR2 sequences are SQVTM and ANQGSEA.

The CDR3 sequence is CSGEGTGVKQFF. CDR3 DNA sequence: TGCAGCGGGGAAGGGACAGGCGTTAAGCAGTTCTTC. The chain combines TRBV29-1 with TRBJ2-1, with 8 bases identical to TRBD1. V lost 7 bases, J lost 11 bases, and 10 bases stayed unmatched. The CDR3 is 12 amino acids. Germline V lookup: CDR1 SQVTM, CDR2 ANQGSEA.

This chain links TRBV9 with TRBJ2-3; D gene uncertain. The CDR3 is made up of 13 amino acids. Trimming removed 0 bases at V and 4 bases at J, with 6 bases between. Germline CDR1 and CDR2: SGDLS and YYNGEE. The CDR3 region has the DNA TGTGCCAGCAGCGTAGGTCCCCCAGATACGCAGTATTTT. Residues: CASSVGPPDTQYF. Drawing the rest from reference TRBV9 and TRBJ2-3, the complete variable domain is DSGVTQTPKHLITATGQRVTLRCSPRSGDLSVYWYQQSLDQGLQFLIQYYNGEERAKGNILERFSAQQFPDLHSELNLSSLELGDSALYFCASSVGPPDTQYFGPGTRLTVL.

J is TRBJ2-5 and V is TRBV5-6; D unclear. Germline lookup yields CDR1 SGHDT and CDR2 YYEEEE. Deletions cut 0 bases from V and 11 bases from J, with 8 bases between. CDR3 length: 11 residues. The DNA of the CDR3 is TGTGCCAGCAGCTTGGAGCAGAAGCAGTACTTC. It translates to CASSLEQKQYF.

The chain couples TRBV6-5 to TRBJ2-1; no clear D gene. CDR3 length equals 13 residues. CDR1 and CDR2 (germline): MNHEY, SVGAGI. Trimming took 6 bases from V and 7 from J, leaving 13 bases between them. Here the CDR3 reads CASSNNIGNEQFF. CDR3 DNA sequence: TGTGCCAGCAGCAACAACATTGGAAATGAGCAGTTCTTC.

This clone came up a few times. The V call is TRBV6-5, the J call TRBJ2-7; unclear D gene. CDR3 length equals 13 residues. The ends were cut back, 2 bases at V and 3 bases at J, with 8 bases in the middle. From germline, CDR1 is MNHEY and CDR2 SVGAGI. The CDR3 nucleotides read TGTGCCAGCAGTTACGACACCCTCTACGAGCAGTACTTC. Translated: CASSYDTLYEQYF.